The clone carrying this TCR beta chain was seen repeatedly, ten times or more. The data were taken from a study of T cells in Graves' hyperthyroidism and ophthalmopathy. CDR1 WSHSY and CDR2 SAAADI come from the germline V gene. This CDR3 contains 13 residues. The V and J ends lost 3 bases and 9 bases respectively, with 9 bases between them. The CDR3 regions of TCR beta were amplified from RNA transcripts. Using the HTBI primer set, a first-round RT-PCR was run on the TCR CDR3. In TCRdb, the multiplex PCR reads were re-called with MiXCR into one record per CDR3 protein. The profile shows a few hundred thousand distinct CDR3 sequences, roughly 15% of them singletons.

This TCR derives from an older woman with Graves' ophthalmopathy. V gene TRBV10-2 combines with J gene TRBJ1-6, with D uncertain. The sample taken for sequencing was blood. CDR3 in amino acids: CASSEGMASPLHF. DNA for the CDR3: TGCGCCAGCAGTGAAGGGATGGCTTCACCCCTCCACTTT.